A selection of T cell receptor beta chains follows, all from one sample in a study of OX40 agonist ivuxolimab in advanced cancers. The method was immunoSEQ multiplex PCR; TCRdb's version includes in-frame clones alone and lacks a portion of them. The data hold 55,000 to 85,000 clones, with more than 80% observed a single time. Here the sequenced sample was CD4+ or CD8+ T cells sorted from blood, taken in a trial of the OX40 agonist ivuxolimab. Source of these receptors: an adult with an advanced solid tumor such as melanoma, head and neck, liver or kidney cancer. Each CDR3 is given without its conserved first and last residue. Each record gives: V gene, CDR3 length, CDR3 protein.

V gene: TRBV9; CDR3 length: 12; CDR3 protein: ASSVVGDNTEAF
V gene: TRBV14; CDR3 length: 12; CDR3 protein: ASSPGGGPDTQY
V gene: TRBV2; CDR3 length: 16; CDR3 protein: ASPAAPLGGAGNSPLH
V gene: TRBV25-1; CDR3 length: 11; CDR3 protein: ASSDRVTYEQY
V gene: TRBV14; CDR3 length: 16; CDR3 protein: ASSQVLTSGGFYNEQF
V gene: TRBV7-3; CDR3 length: 13; CDR3 protein: ASSLTYSGTGELF
V gene: TRBV7-9; CDR3 length: 13; CDR3 protein: ASSPSGTSGGIVI
V gene: TRBV29-1; CDR3 length: 11; CDR3 protein: SVPGQGGNTIY
V gene: TRBV4-3; CDR3 length: 13; CDR3 protein: ASSQQTGGGQPQH
V gene: TRBV4-2; CDR3 length: 12; CDR3 protein: ASSQEQGWEKLF
V gene: TRBV6-6; CDR3 length: 13; CDR3 protein: ASSPRDRGSEKLF
V gene: TRBV5-1; CDR3 length: 13; CDR3 protein: ASSPTGTNNEKLF
V gene: TRBV4-3; CDR3 length: 14; CDR3 protein: ASRPTTGEANEKLF
V gene: TRBV20-1; CDR3 length: 8; CDR3 protein: SALPRVAF
V gene: TRBV2; CDR3 length: 11; CDR3 protein: ASGVSSNQPQH
V gene: TRBV14; CDR3 length: 14; CDR3 protein: ASSQGPRAGGSEQY
V gene: TRBV5-1; CDR3 length: 13; CDR3 protein: ASRTGVGGANVLT
V gene: TRBV7-2; CDR3 length: 15; CDR3 protein: ASSLDRERGSTYGYT
V gene: TRBV7-2; CDR3 length: 12; CDR3 protein: ASRTNGLNTEAF
V gene: TRBV19; CDR3 length: 12; CDR3 protein: ASTVQSSGNTIY
V gene: TRBV9; CDR3 length: 12; CDR3 protein: ASSVAGVGNTIY
V gene: TRBV27; CDR3 length: 14; CDR3 protein: ASSLRGTSGGRTQY
V gene: TRBV28; CDR3 length: 12; CDR3 protein: ASSNGGVGTEAF
V gene: TRBV5-1; CDR3 length: 13; CDR3 protein: ASSLAGRTNEKLF